The entry below gives a single T cell receptor beta chain sequence along with its context. What it binds is unknown. MiXCR, applied by TCRdb to the RT-PCR reads, yields one record per CDR3 protein. This table has fewer than 350,000 distinct CDR3 sequences, about a fifth appearing once. This record comes from a study of response to subunit inactivated influenza vaccine. Study findings and constraints: Authors suggested that a seasonal influenza vaccination recruits few new T cells each time.

The CDR3 length is 14 residues. Germline V gene data show CDR1 as SQVTM and CDR2 as ANQGSEA. The V end lost 4 bases, the J end lost 2 bases, and 14 bases lay between the germline ends. Material: PBMCs from blood, obtained roughly 20 months after vaccination. The receptor was isolated from a man aged 50 to 69 who received an inactivated influenza vaccine. V and J are TRBV29-1 and TRBJ2-5; D is undetermined. As DNA, the CDR3 is TGCAGCGTTGTTCCGCGGTCCCGACAAGAGACCCAGTACTTC. It specifies CSVVPRSRQETQYF.